This T cell receptor beta chain was obtained from a study of blood T cell repertoires in COVID-19. Study overall: Sites in the United States, Italy and Spain provided acute and convalescent COVID-19 samples. From T cells, B-cell-depleted T cells, or PBMCs came the material, which was cDNA or gDNA.

Germline V gene sequence: CDR1 SGHNT, CDR2 YENEEA. CDR3 length: 17 residues. Trimming took off 2 bases at V and 0 bases at J, with 11 bases between the two ends. Authors' analysis steps: For nucleated cells, counts were estimated from reference gene primer amplification. Libraries were prepared by immunoSEQ multiplex PCR; TCRdb keeps only in-frame clonotypes and omits some of them. V and J calls and clone size are as listed in that table; D and trimming were resolved from the DNA. The sample consists of 100,000 to 150,000 clones, around 87% of them appearing once. The sequencing sample was made of peripheral blood. The chain links TRBV11-3 to TRBJ1-6; D unresolved. The receptor was derived from a woman aged 55-75 years with acute or convalescent COVID-19. This CDR3 reads CASSLYSGSSYNSPLHF. In DNA, the CDR3 is TGTGCCAGCAGCTTATATTCGGGAAGCTCCTATAATTCACCCCTCCACTTT.